Listed below are T cell receptor beta chains from one sample, sequenced in a study of low-dose radiotherapy and immunotherapy resistance in tumors. Each CDR3 protein is one row after TCRdb ran MiXCR on the reads. The sample consists of tens of thousands of distinct CDR3 sequences, 12% of them appearing once. This material consisted of PBMCs, taken before treatment. These receptors were obtained from a female donor with ovarian cancer. Each CDR3 is given with its conserved first and last residue. Fields, in order: V gene, D gene, clone size, CDR3 length, J gene, CDR3 protein. The D gene is left open where the match is weak. Clone sizes are given selectively: once, few, many, or a class where the clone is expanded.

>TRBV30|NA|many|17|TRBJ2-2
CAWTSPHMLAGNGELFF
>TRBV11-2|NA|many|15|TRBJ2-5
CASSLGQGGIETQYF
>TRBV27|TRBD1|many|13|TRBJ1-5
CASSFRGHQPQHF
>TRBV20-1|NA|many|17|TRBJ2-1
CSASPPSPLAAYNEQFF
>TRBV30|TRBD1|few|14|TRBJ2-7
CAWSRTGFGYEQYF
>TRBV10-3|NA|NA|14|TRBJ2-7
CAISSRGGSYEQYF
>TRBV13|TRBD2|NA|18|TRBJ2-2
CASSFTPLALGDTGELFF
>TRBV28|TRBD2|NA|15|TRBJ2-7
CASSPGLAGVNEQYF
>TRBV3-1|NA|many|13|TRBJ1-2
CASSQVANYGYTF
>TRBV24-1|NA|many|12|TRBJ1-2
CATSLGDRGYTF
>TRBV28|TRBD1|many|13|TRBJ1-2
CASRGGQNYGYTF
>TRBV7-3|TRBD2|many|14|TRBJ2-7
CASSLQAGYYEQYF
>TRBV9|NA|many|14|TRBJ1-1
CASSVGGGGTEAFF
>TRBV6-2/TRBV6-3|NA|many|16|TRBJ2-6
CASSPPWGAGANVLTF
>TRBV11-2|NA|many|14|TRBJ2-5
CASSTGQPQETQYF
>TRBV29-1|NA|many|13|TRBJ1-1
CSVEGRVSAEAFF
>TRBV12-3/TRBV12-4|NA|many|12|TRBJ1-2
CASSLGPYGYTF
>TRBV5-1|NA|many|11|TRBJ1-2
CASSTGLGYTF
>TRBV12-3/TRBV12-4|NA|many|14|TRBJ1-5
CASSWGYSNQPQHF
>TRBV7-9|TRBD1|many|15|TRBJ1-1
CASSFTGGRFTEAFF
>TRBV7-9|NA|many|16|TRBJ2-2
CASSHDRKAGTGELFF
>TRBV10-3|TRBD1|NA|11|TRBJ1-1
CAIRGQAEAFF
>TRBV4-3|TRBD1|many|14|TRBJ2-7
CASSQGDRVAEQYF
>TRBV10-3|NA|few|15|TRBJ1-2
CAISVSRGGSDGYTF
>TRBV5-1|TRBD1|few|13|TRBJ1-6
CASRRDRNSPLHF
>TRBV6-1|TRBD2|NA|13|TRBJ2-2
CASFGLGLRELFF
>TRBV5-1|NA|many|16|TRBJ2-2
CASSLNGATNTGELFF
>TRBV20-1|NA|many|12|TRBJ2-3
CSAPENTDTQYF
>TRBV18|NA|NA|14|TRBJ2-7
CASSLNSKYVEQYF
>TRBV4-1|TRBD2|many|16|TRBJ2-3
CASSQLADLSTDTQYF
>TRBV7-2|TRBD1|many|15|TRBJ1-6
CASSLGFRGVSPLHF
>TRBV20-1|NA|many|13|TRBJ2-1
CSAVRATYNEQFF
>TRBV6-8|TRBD1|many|14|TRBJ2-7
CASSLDRGNYEQYF
>TRBV6-2/TRBV6-3|NA|many|15|TRBJ1-1
CASSYSIGGNTEAFF
>TRBV5-5|NA|many|16|TRBJ2-3
CASSLGTSGDTDTQYF
>TRBV28|TRBD1|NA|14|TRBJ1-6
CASSGGSYNSPLHF
>TRBV29-1|TRBD1|many|13|TRBJ1-1
CSVDPRQGTEAFF
>TRBV7-2|NA|many|13|TRBJ2-5
CASSLQSKATQYF
>TRBV18|NA|NA|15|TRBJ2-1
CASSLTGPLGNEQFF
>TRBV18|NA|many|16|TRBJ2-2
CASSPRTDSEAGELFF
>TRBV13|TRBD1|few|14|TRBJ2-1
CASSEVPTGGEQFF
>TRBV11-2|TRBD1|many|15|TRBJ2-7
CASSSLRDSSYEQYF
>TRBV20-1|NA|many|13|TRBJ2-5
CSAPPLYDETQYF
>TRBV20-1|NA|many|13|TRBJ2-3
CSEKGVGTDTQYF
>TRBV30|NA|many|14|TRBJ1-4
CAWTPTVEFEKLFF
>TRBV6-2/TRBV6-3|NA|many|14|TRBJ2-7
CASSYGVPPYEQYF
>TRBV10-3|NA|many|14|TRBJ1-2
CAISGSPGLEGYTF
>TRBV20-1|NA|many|15|TRBJ2-7
CSAREGATISYEQYF
>TRBV2|NA|many|15|TRBJ2-7
CASTGGQIPQSEQYF
>TRBV12-3/TRBV12-4|NA|many|14|TRBJ2-4
CASRGSSGRTAQYF
>TRBV12-5|NA|many|15|TRBJ2-3
CASGLTGTPPDTQYF
>TRBV7-6|TRBD1|NA|15|TRBJ1-6
CASSPGDSYNSPLHF
>TRBV19|TRBD1|many|12|TRBJ2-7
CASSADRVQQYF